This TCR beta chain was sequenced in a study of metastatic and nonmetastatic thyroid tumors. Study in general: The study looked at repertoires side by side in blood and in tumor or nodule tissue from malignant and benign thyroid patients.

Study-wide results and caveats: Compared with benign nodules, malignant thyroid tumors were reported to have significantly higher TCR beta diversity in both blood and tumor.

Authors' data handling: Clinicopathological groups supplied CDR3 differences that were used to build a distant-metastasis classifier for papillary thyroid cancer. TCRdb used MiXCR to call clones anew from the PCR reads. TCRdb, not the original authors, processed these V and J calls. The data contain 14,000 to 15,000 clones, roughly 3.5% of them seen just once; the ten biggest clones take up 25% to 30%. This clone has a handful of counts. Its specificity is unknown. Nobody among the patients had been given any treatment before thyroid surgery. The CDR3 has 17 residues. Trimming took 1 base from V and 4 from J; bases not matched to a gene: 9. Germline V CDR1 and CDR2: SGHTA, FQGNSA.

The chain carries TRBV7-2 and TRBJ2-2, with 7 bases that match TRBD2. Sequencing was performed on tumor tissue. The receptor's source is a female donor with papillary thyroid cancer or a benign thyroid nodule (not recorded which). Some clones in this sample may be carry-over from other donors' samples. The CDR3 DNA is TGTGCCAGCAGCTTAGGTTCTAGCGGCTTGATCACCGGGGAGCTGTTTTTT. The encoded protein is CASSLGSSGLITGELFF.